The next 23 T cell receptor beta chains were all read from a single sample in a study of neurological immune-mediated disorders. TCRdb ran MiXCR on the 5' RACE reads and lists one entry per CDR3 protein. The sample lists 65,000 to 90,000 distinct CDR3 sequences, 2.5% to 3.5% seen once, with more than 4.5% in the top ten. Sequencing input: PBMCs. All receptors come from a woman aged 45-59 years with multiple sclerosis.

This clonotype was counted many times. This rearrangement joins TRBV20-1 to TRBJ2-3; 8 bases align to TRBD2. Germline trimming cut 0 bases from V and 2 bases from J; bases unmatched to any gene: 4. The CDR3 covers 15 residues. CDR1 is DFQATT, CDR2 SNEGSKA, per germline (reference sequence). CDR3 sequence reads: CSARDQRGNTDTQYF. The CDR3, as DNA: TGCAGTGCTAGAGATCAGCGGGGGAACACAGATACGCAGTATTTT.

There are a few counts of this clonotype. A junction boundary mismatches the germline segment, possibly from a read error. This rearrangement joins TRBV12-3 or TRBV12-4 to TRBJ1-6; D is ambiguous. CDR3 size: 12 residues. The CDR3 loop reads CASSLQFSTLNF. DNA of the CDR3: TGTGCCAGCAGTTTACAATTTTCAACCCTCAACTTT.

This clonotype was recorded many times. The chain has TRBV12-3 or TRBV12-4 and TRBJ1-4; 8 bases agree with TRBD1. The length of the CDR3 is 13 residues. After removal of 4 bases from V and 12 bases from J, the junction contained 7 bases not matched to a gene. The CDR3 DNA sequence: TGTGCCAGCAGTTCGAACCAACAGGGGGAACTGTTTTTT. Translated: CASSSNQQGELFF.

A few counts support this clonotype. Here the CDR3 DNA reads TGTGCCAGCAGTTCTCAGGGGGGCGACGCTTTCTTT. Translation gives CASSSQGGDAFF. The gene calls are TRBV25-1 and TRBJ1-1, with 7 bases fitting TRBD1. In germline, CDR1 is MGHDK, CDR2 SYGVNS. The CDR3 has 12 residues. J was trimmed by 11 bases and V by 5 bases; bases with no gene match: 8.

There are many counts of this clonotype. The rearrangement uses TRBV9 and TRBJ2-1, with D possibly being TRBD2 (5 bases). Germline-derived CDR1 and CDR2 are SGDLS and YYNGEE. The CDR3 runs 13 residues. V was cut by 3 bases and J by 8 bases, with 12 bases left in between. The CDR3 sequence is CASSARGRDEQFF. The CDR3 region has the DNA TGTGCCAGCAGCGCCCGAGGGCGGGATGAGCAGTTCTTC.

This clonotype showed up many times. V gene TRBV7-9 combines with J gene TRBJ1-1; 11 bases align to TRBD1. Trimming cost V 6 bases and J 1 base; bases outside gene matches: 7. CDR1 SEHNR and CDR2 FQNEAQ come from the germline V gene (reference sequence). This CDR3 is built from 16 residues. This CDR3 is CASRTGTGGRNTEAFF. The CDR3 nucleotides are TGTGCCAGCAGAACCGGGACAGGGGGGAGGAACACTGAAGCTTTCTTT.

This clonotype was observed many times. The rearrangement uses TRBV6-2 or TRBV6-3 and TRBJ2-5, with no clear D. The CDR3 is 13 residues long. Trimming pared 7 bases from V and 2 bases from J, leaving 11 bases between. The germline V gene encodes CDR1 MNHEY and CDR2 SVGEGT. CDR3 sequence reads: CASNGQQQETQYF. In DNA form, the CDR3 reads TGTGCCAGCAATGGGCAGCAGCAAGAGACCCAGTACTTC.

This clonotype has a count of ten or more. The chain employs TRBV10-3 and TRBJ1-2; D gene ambiguous. In germline, CDR1 is ENHRY, CDR2 SYGVKD. V gave up 6 bases and J gave up 4 bases, with 15 bases separating them. This CDR3 contains 14 residues. In nucleotides, the CDR3 is TGTGCCATCAGCCCCGCGACAAGGATCTATGGCTACACCTTC. Protein: CAISPATRIYGYTF.

There are many counts of this clonotype. CDR3 sequence (DNA): TGCAGCGCCGGCACCGGCACAGATACGCAGTATTTT. Amino acids: CSAGTGTDTQYF. The rearrangement links TRBV29-1 to TRBJ2-3; no reliable D call. The CDR3 consists of 12 residues. With 7 bases removed from V and 1 base from J, the gap between germline ends came to 9 bases. Looked up from germline, CDR1 is SQVTM and CDR2 is ANQGSEA.

The chain recombines TRBV4-3 with TRBJ2-1; weak D call: TRBD1 (6 bases). Germline assignment: CDR1 LGHNA and CDR2 YSLEER. V shed 2 bases and J shed 4 bases, with 18 bases lying between them. This CDR3 has 17 residues. The CDR3 region has the DNA TGCGCCAGCAGCCAAAGGACAGATAGTACGGCGTACAATGAGCAGTTCTTC. This codes for CASSQRTDSTAYNEQFF.

This clonotype was counted ten times or more. This chain connects TRBV28 to TRBJ1-2, with 7 bases lining up with TRBD1. With V trimmed by 6 bases and J by 7 bases, 11 bases remained unmatched. This CDR3 region has 14 residues. Germline CDR1 is MDHEN and CDR2 is SYDVKM. CDR3 sequence reads: CASSFTTQGFGYTF. CDR3 nucleotide sequence: TGTGCCAGCAGCTTCACCACACAGGGGTTTGGCTACACCTTC.

In this sample, this clonotype turned up many times. The chain combines TRBV6-1 with TRBJ2-4, with D possibly TRBD1 on 5 matching bases. CDR1 and CDR2 from the germline V gene are MNHNS and SASEGT. This CDR3 has 15 residues. Trimming left V 2 bases short and J 7 bases short, with 15 bases between. The chain's CDR3 is CASSEQGRSWNIQYF. The CDR3 bases are TGTGCCAGCAGTGAACAGGGTAGGAGCTGGAACATTCAGTACTTC.

At least ten counts were recorded for this clonotype. The rearrangement links TRBV20-1 to TRBJ2-7; 11 nucleotides align to TRBD1. With V trimmed by 4 bases and J by 3 bases, 5 bases remained unmatched. The germline V gene encodes CDR1 DFQATT and CDR2 SNEGSKA (reference sequence). CDR3 size: 14 residues. The CDR3 sequence is CSATSGTGGYEQYV. The CDR3 region has the DNA TGCAGTGCTACCTCCGGGACAGGGGGCTACGAGCAGTACGTC.

This clonotype was seen ten or more times. CDR3 protein: CASSPDRQGNTIYF. CDR3 DNA sequence: TGTGCCAGCTCACCCGACCGACAGGGAAACACCATATATTTT. The chain links TRBV18 to TRBJ1-3; maybe TRBD1 (5 bases). V lost 3 bases and J lost 4, with 10 bases in between. The length of the CDR3 is 14 residues. CDR1 is KGHSH and CDR2 is LQKENI in the germline V gene. Full variable domain (rest looked up from reference TRBV18 and TRBJ1-3): NAGVMQNPRHLVRRRGQEARLRCSPMKGHSHVYWYRQLPEEGLKFMVYLQKENIIDESGMPKERFSAEFPKEGPSILRIQQVVRGDSAAYFCASSPDRQGNTIYFGEGSWLTVV.

This clonotype was recorded at least ten times. V is TRBV20-1 and J is TRBJ2-7, with D possibly TRBD1 on 6 matching bases. Germline V lookup: CDR1 DFQATT, CDR2 SNEGSKA (reference sequence). Trimming cost V 6 bases and J 0 bases, with 12 bases left between them. The CDR3 is made up of 13 amino acids. The CDR3 here is CSATGHPSYEQYF. In nucleotides, the CDR3 is TGCAGTGCAACGGGACACCCCTCCTACGAGCAGTACTTC.

At least ten counts were recorded for this clonotype. The rearrangement joins TRBV20-1 to TRBJ2-5, with a weak D call TRBD2 (5 bases). V lost 1 base and J lost 5, with 17 bases in between. The germline V gene encodes CDR1 DFQATT and CDR2 SNEGSKA (reference sequence). The CDR3 is 15 amino acids. The CDR3 nucleotides read TGCAGTGCTAGAGTTGCGGGTCCCACGGGGGAGACCCAGTACTTC. As protein: CSARVAGPTGETQYF.

In its sample, this clonotype was seen many times. This chain connects TRBV12-3 or TRBV12-4 to TRBJ1-1; D possibly corresponds to TRBD1 (6 bases). V was clipped by 6 bases and J by 5 bases, with 22 bases between them. This CDR3 contains 16 residues. CDR3 nucleotide sequence: TGTGCCAGCAGCATCGGGACGGGAGGGGGTGTTACTGAAGCTTTCTTT. Amino acids: CASSIGTGGGVTEAFF.

There are many counts of this clonotype. The CDR3 DNA reads TGTGCCAGCACCGTAAGACTAGGAACTTACAATGAGCAGTTCTTC. Protein: CASTVRLGTYNEQFF. The V and J genes are TRBV7-2 and TRBJ2-1, with D tentatively TRBD2 (6 bases). The CDR3 has 15 amino acids. The ends were cut back, 7 bases at V and 4 bases at J, with 17 bases in the middle. Looked up from germline, CDR1 is SGHTA and CDR2 is FQGNSA.

This clonotype was seen ten or more times. This chain connects TRBV7-2 to TRBJ2-7; 7 bases agree with TRBD1. CDR1 SGHTA and CDR2 FQGNSA come from the germline V gene. This CDR3 spans 13 amino acids. V trimming: 4 bases; J trimming: 9 bases; junction bases outside the gene matches: 9. The CDR3 coding sequence is TGTGCCAGCAGCTCAACGTACAGGGGAACGCAGTACTTC. It specifies CASSSTYRGTQYF.

This clonotype came up many times. The chain is built from TRBV5-1 and TRBJ1-6; D is ambiguous. Trimming took 6 bases from V and 2 from J, leaving 12 bases between them. Per the germline V gene, CDR1 is SGHRS and CDR2 is YFSETQ. CDR3 length equals 15 residues. CDR3 coding DNA: TGCGCCAGCACGAGTGCAGAGACCTATAATTCACCCCTCCACTTT. Translating it yields CASTSAETYNSPLHF.

Many counts were recorded for this clonotype. The DNA of the CDR3 is TGTGCCAGCAGTAGCAGACGGGAGACACACTACGAGCAGTACGTC. This codes for CASSSRRETHYEQYV. The chain has TRBV5-6 and TRBJ2-7; D perhaps matches TRBD2 (6 bases). The germline V gene encodes CDR1 SGHDT and CDR2 YYEEEE. V was cut by 5 bases and J by 3 bases, with 18 bases left in between. The CDR3 spans 15 residues.

This clonotype was counted ten times or more. The rearrangement links TRBV3-1 to TRBJ2-1, with D perhaps TRBD2 (5 bases). Germline V gene data show CDR1 as LGHDT and CDR2 as YNNKEL (reference sequence). V was pared by 0 bases and J by 12 bases, with 9 bases between. This CDR3 has 12 amino acids. CDR3: CASSQDPAGQFF. CDR3 DNA sequence: TGTGCCAGCAGCCAAGATCCGGCGGGGCAGTTCTTC.

The sample holds many counts of this clonotype. The CDR3 sequence: CSARKTDYGYTF. DNA for the CDR3: TGCAGTGCTAGGAAGACCGACTATGGCTACACCTTC. J is TRBJ1-2 and V is TRBV20-1, with no clear D. From germline, CDR1 is DFQATT and CDR2 SNEGSKA (reference sequence). The CDR3 length is 12 residues. Trimming took 3 bases from V and 3 from J, leaving 8 bases between them.